This T cell receptor (beta chain) emerged from a study of identical twins. The CDR3 runs to 17 residues. A template switching step contributed a universal primer site, while unique molecular identifiers were present in the cDNA. TCRdb processed the 5' RACE reads anew with MiXCR; each CDR3 protein has one entry. In the table there are roughly 690,000 distinct CDR3 sequences, roughly 20% of which are singletons. The data also belong to a second study, concerning T cells expressing NK-cell markers. From that report: Each TCR beta repertoire originated in sorted T cells that were CD3+CD56+NKG2C+, CD3+CD56+NKG2C- or CD3+CD56-NKG2C+. Of CD8+ T cells, about 1.0-7.5% belonged to dominant NKG2C+ clonotypes in roughly six donors.

This clonotype originated in a woman aged 18-30 years in good health. The genes are TRBV12-1 and TRBJ2-6; TRBD1 was called by the table and not checked on the DNA. TRBV12-1 is reported as a pseudogene. Material: PBMCs. The CDR3 coding sequence is TGTGCCAGCAGCTCTCGGGATCGGAGGTCTGGGGCCAACGTCCTGACTTTC. This translates into CASSSRDRRSGANVLTF.